Only a few counts were recorded for the clone carrying this T cell receptor (beta chain). The germline V gene has CDR1 DFQATT and CDR2 SNEGSKA (reference sequence). This CDR3 has 12 residues. With V trimmed by 6 bases and J by 4 bases, 5 bases remained unmatched. The record originates from a study of T-cell memory formation after mild COVID-19. TCRdb called the 5' RACE reads again in MiXCR, with one record for every CDR3 protein. The table shows 200,000 to 250,000 distinct CDR3 sequences, with around 17% occurring only once. The sample consisted of PBMCs or a T cell subset sorted from them (not recorded which). This rearrangement joins TRBV20-1 to TRBJ1-1; 7 bases are shared with TRBD1. This receptor was obtained from a man aged 18 to 35 who had mild COVID-19 (a few samples of this study predate the infection). Cell type and time point are not known. The CDR3: CSAPDRATEAFF. In nucleotides, the CDR3 is TGCAGTGCACCCGACAGGGCCACTGAAGCTTTCTTT.